The 29 T cell receptor beta chains below all came from one sample that was sequenced in a study of cytomegalovirus exposure and HLA in healthy donors. Researchers ran the PCR with 60 Vbeta and 13 Jbeta primers. Repertoires were generated with immunoSEQ multiplex PCR, while TCRdb's copy carries only in-frame clones and drops some. In the table there are 170,000 or so clones, roughly three quarters of which are singletons. Source material: PBMCs. Source of these receptors: a male donor in good health and CMV-seronegative.

There are a few counts of this clone. The V gene is TRBV19, the J gene TRBJ2-1; D perhaps matches TRBD2 (5 bases). The germline V gene has CDR1 LNHDA and CDR2 SQIVND (reference sequence). The CDR3 has 17 amino acids. With 7 bases removed from V and 0 bases from J, the gap between germline ends came to 19 bases. DNA of the CDR3: TGTGCCAGTACCACCATGCCCAGCGGAGGCTCCTACAATGAGCAGTTCTTC. It yields the protein CASTTMPSGGSYNEQFF.

The chain combines TRBV6-5 with TRBJ2-3, with D hard to call. CDR1 is MNHEY and CDR2 is SVGAGI in the germline V gene. V was shortened by 0 bases and J by 1 base, with 11 bases between the two germline ends. The CDR3 runs to 16 residues. CDR3 coding DNA: TGTGCCAGCAGTTACTCACTAACCCGGGGCACAGATACGCAGTATTTT. Its translation: CASSYSLTRGTDTQYF.

This clone came up a few times. Here the CDR3 reads CASSPGGSNQPQHF. CDR3 in DNA: TGTGCCAGCAGCCCCGGGGGGAGCAATCAGCCCCAGCATTTT. The chain uses TRBV5-5 and TRBJ1-5; a weak D match, TRBD1 (5 bases). The CDR3 is 14 amino acids. The germline V gene encodes CDR1 SGHKS and CDR2 YYEKEE (reference sequence). The V and J ends lost 4 bases and 1 base respectively, with 9 bases between them.

This clone has just a few counts. This rearrangement joins TRBV30 to TRBJ2-1; D ambiguous. CDR1 is GTSNPN and CDR2 is SVGIG in the germline V gene (reference sequence). The CDR3 length is 12 residues. Trimming took off 6 bases at V and 7 bases at J, with 13 bases between the two ends. This CDR3 reads CACLEVWNEQFF. For the CDR3, the DNA is TGTGCCTGTCTAGAGGTATGGAATGAGCAGTTCTTC.

This chain uses TRBV5-1 with TRBJ2-1, with 9 bases that match TRBD2. The CDR3 length is 15 residues. CDR1 SGHRS and CDR2 YFSETQ come from the germline V gene. J was trimmed by 6 bases and V by 3 bases; bases with no gene match: 7. The CDR3 region is CASSWRLAGFNEQFF. CDR3 nucleotides: TGCGCCAGCAGCTGGAGGCTAGCGGGATTCAATGAGCAGTTCTTC.

This clone has a single count. The chain's CDR3 is CASSYRTGGNEQFF. In DNA form, the CDR3 reads TGTGCCAGCAGTTATCGGACAGGGGGTAATGAGCAGTTCTTC. The chain links TRBV6-5 to TRBJ2-1, with 10 bases that match TRBD1. There are 14 residues in the CDR3. Looked up from germline, CDR1 is MNHEY and CDR2 is SVGAGI. After removal of 3 bases from V and 7 bases from J, the junction contained 3 bases not matched to a gene.

V usage is TRBV19 and J usage is TRBJ2-1; 9 positions match TRBD1. With V trimmed by 6 bases and J by 4 bases, 4 bases remained unmatched. Germline V gives CDR1 LNHDA, CDR2 SQIVND (reference sequence). The CDR3 covers 14 residues. The CDR3 region has the DNA TGTGCCAGTAGCATGACAGGGGGTTACAATGAGCAGTTCTTC. The encoded protein is CASSMTGGYNEQFF.

The table lists this clone with a few counts. Other DNA variants within this sample encode the same CDR3. The V gene is TRBV5-4, the J gene TRBJ2-3; D is perhaps TRBD2 (5 bases). This CDR3 has 12 residues. V was cut by 4 bases and J by 4 bases, with 7 bases left in between. Germline V gene data show CDR1 as SGHNT and CDR2 as YYREEE (reference sequence). The CDR3 DNA is TGTGCCAGCAGCCTGGGAGCAGATACGCAGTATTTT. Its translation is CASSLGADTQYF. Looking up the rest from reference TRBV5-4 and TRBJ2-3 gives the full variable domain: ETGVTQSPTHLIKTRGQQVTLRCSSQSGHNTVSWYQQALGQGPQFIFQYYREEENGRGNFPPRFSGLQFPNYSSELNVNALELDDSALYLCASSLGADTQYFGPGTRLTVL.

Note on this clone: Other DNA variants within this sample encode the same CDR3. The chain couples TRBV19 to TRBJ2-5; D gene uncertain. This CDR3 has 11 residues. Germline V lookup: CDR1 LNHDA, CDR2 SQIVND (reference sequence). The V end was cut by 3 bases, the J end by 5 bases, with 4 bases between. The CDR3 here is CASSIRETQYF. The CDR3 coding sequence is TGTGCCAGTAGTATTCGTGAGACCCAGTACTTC.

This clone came up a few times. This sample also contains other DNA sequences that code for the same CDR3. The V gene is TRBV14, the J gene TRBJ1-2; D unresolved. The CDR3 is 12 amino acids. The V and J ends lost 1 base and 8 bases respectively, with 8 bases between them. CDR1 is SGHDN and CDR2 is FVKESK in the germline V gene. The DNA of the CDR3 is TGTGCCAGCAGCCAAGGTGGGAGCGGCTACACCTTC. Translated: CASSQGGSGYTF.

The gene calls are TRBV27 and TRBJ1-6; D is unclear. Germline CDR1 and CDR2: MNHEY and SMNVEV (reference sequence). CDR3 size: 16 residues. Trimming shortened V by 6 bases and J by 5 bases, and 17 bases separated the two germline ends. CDR3 DNA: TGTGCCAGCAGGTTTTTGTGGGAGGGAGATAATTCACCCCTCCACTTT. It is translated as CASRFLWEGDNSPLHF.

In its sample, this clone was seen a few times. The CDR3 sequence: CASSTSSVGLDMVNEQFF. DNA of the CDR3: TGCGCCAGCAGCACCTCATCGGTCGGTCTAGATATGGTCAATGAGCAGTTCTTC. The chain carries TRBV5-1 and TRBJ2-1; D is undetermined. Germline CDR1 is SGHRS and CDR2 is YFSETQ. The CDR3 contains 18 residues. Trimming removed 4 bases at V and 6 bases at J, with 26 bases between.

The chain uses TRBV6-6 and TRBJ1-2, with a possible D match to TRBD1 (5 bases). Trimming stripped 4 bases from V and 8 bases from J, with 14 bases between. Per the germline V gene, CDR1 is MNHNY and CDR2 is SVGAGI (reference sequence). This CDR3 has 13 residues. The CDR3 sequence: CASSLARARGYTF. CDR3 nucleotide sequence: TGTGCCAGCAGTTTAGCCAGGGCTAGGGGCTACACCTTC.

This clone was picked up one time. This chain connects TRBV13 to TRBJ2-1; 12 positions agree with TRBD2. J gave up 6 bases and V 5 bases, and 14 bases lay outside the gene matches. The CDR3 runs to 18 residues. Germline CDR1 reads PRHDT; CDR2 reads FYEKMQ (reference sequence). CDR3 residues: CASSPTTSGSSVSNEQFF. In nucleotides, the CDR3 is TGTGCCAGCAGCCCGACGACTAGCGGGAGTTCAGTAAGCAATGAGCAGTTCTTC.

In regard to this clone: A read error may produce the germline difference seen at one junction end. J is TRBJ1-1 and V is TRBV5-4; D uncertain. This CDR3 contains 15 residues. Germline CDR1 SGHNT, CDR2 YYREEE (reference sequence). In DNA form, the CDR3 reads TGCGCCAGCAGCCAAGATCGAGAGGCGGACACTGAAGCTTTCTTT. Its translation is CASSQDREADTEAFF.

This clone was seen only a few times. V gene TRBV18 combines with J gene TRBJ1-5, with 8 positions matching TRBD1. With V trimmed by 3 bases and J by 1 base, 5 bases remained unmatched. The CDR3 contains 16 residues. Germline-derived CDR1 and CDR2 are KGHSH and LQKENI. CDR3 sequence: CASSPGQGLSNQPQHF. The DNA of the CDR3 is TGTGCCAGCTCACCCGGACAGGGCTTAAGCAATCAGCCCCAGCATTTT.

About this clone: An end of the junction does not agree with germline; a read error may underlie this. The gene calls are TRBV25-1 and TRBJ1-3; D possibly corresponds to TRBD1 (6 bases). The CDR3 is made up of 14 amino acids. CDR1 and CDR2 (germline): MGHDK, SYGVNS. The CDR3 DNA follows: TGTGCCGGCAGTGTCGGACAGTCTGGAAACACCATATATTTT. Translating it yields CAGSVGQSGNTIYF.

The V gene is TRBV6-6, the J gene TRBJ1-4, with D hard to call. Trimming shortened V by 2 bases and J by 5 bases, and 15 bases separated the two germline ends. The CDR3 extends over 16 amino acids. Germline V lookup: CDR1 MNHNY, CDR2 SVGAGI (reference sequence). CDR3 loop: CASSYPSGGENEKLFF. The DNA of the CDR3 is TGTGCCAGCAGTTACCCGAGTGGCGGTGAGAATGAAAAACTGTTTTTT.

About this clone: The junction does not match germline at one end; this may be a read error. The J gene is TRBJ1-1, the V gene TRBV15, with a possible D match to TRBD1 (5 bases). Germline V gene sequence: CDR1 LNHNV, CDR2 YYDKDF (reference sequence). The CDR3 contains 19 residues. For the CDR3, the DNA is TGTGCCACCAGCAGAGATGTCGGGGGTTTTGGGCAAAGGAACGCTGAAGCTTTCTTT. Translating it yields CATSRDVGGFGQRNAEAFF.

This chain joins TRBV9 and TRBJ2-3, with 7 bases that match TRBD2. CDR3 length: 15 residues. Germline V gene data show CDR1 as SGDLS and CDR2 as YYNGEE. The junction had 5 bases not matched to a gene; V was cut back by 0 bases and J by 4 bases. The DNA of the CDR3 is TGTGCCAGCAGCGTAGAGTTACTAGCGTCAGATACGCAGTATTTT. Its protein is CASSVELLASDTQYF. The variable domain in full, with the rest retrieved from reference TRBV9 and TRBJ2-3, is DSGVTQTPKHLITATGQRVTLRCSPRSGDLSVYWYQQSLDQGLQFLIQYYNGEERAKGNILERFSAQQFPDLHSELNLSSLELGDSALYFCASSVELLASDTQYFGPGTRLTVL.

This chain uses TRBV9 with TRBJ1-4, with 7 bases lining up with TRBD1. CDR1 and CDR2 from the germline V gene are SGDLS and YYNGEE. The V gene end was trimmed by 1 base and the J gene end by 8 bases; junction bases not matched to a gene: 14. The length of the CDR3 is 17 residues. Written as DNA, the CDR3 is TGTGCCAGCAGCGTAACCGCCGACAGGGTGGGTAACGAAAAACTGTTTTTT. Amino acid sequence: CASSVTADRVGNEKLFF.

The chain carries TRBV19 and TRBJ2-3, with 14 bases aligning to TRBD2. Trimming removed 6 bases from V and 2 bases from J; junction bases left unmatched: 7. The CDR3 covers 17 residues. The germline V gene has CDR1 LNHDA and CDR2 SQIVND (reference sequence). The CDR3 coding sequence is TGTGCCAGTAGCTCCGGGACTAGCGGGGGTTACACAGATACGCAGTATTTT. Amino acid sequence: CASSSGTSGGYTDTQYF.

The chain couples TRBV4-1 to TRBJ1-5, with TRBD1 matching 10 bases. V dropped 3 bases and J dropped 5; count of bases not matched to a gene: 1. The CDR3 length is 14 residues. Germline-derived CDR1 and CDR2 are MGHRA and YSYEKL. Here the CDR3 DNA reads TGCGCCAGCAGCCACGGACAGGGGGATCAGCCCCAGCATTTT. It encodes CASSHGQGDQPQHF.

V is TRBV6-6 and J is TRBJ1-5; tentative D call: TRBD1 (6 bases). Trimming stripped 5 bases from V and 3 bases from J, with 14 bases between. The germline V gene has CDR1 MNHNY and CDR2 SVGAGI (reference sequence). The CDR3 has 15 residues. The CDR3 loop is CASSRGQPPNQPQHF. CDR3 bases: TGTGCCAGCAGTCGAGGACAGCCCCCCAATCAGCCCCAGCATTTT.

A single count supports this clone. The chain has TRBV27 and TRBJ2-3; 15 positions agree with TRBD2. Germline V CDR1 and CDR2: MNHEY, SMNVEV (reference sequence). V dropped 4 bases and J dropped 3; count of bases not matched to a gene: 8. The CDR3 contains 18 residues. Here the CDR3 reads CASSSGLAGGLKTDTQYF. The CDR3 region has the DNA TGTGCCAGCAGTTCCGGACTAGCGGGGGGGCTCAAAACAGATACGCAGTATTTT.

The sample holds one count of this clone. The rearrangement links TRBV9 to TRBJ2-2, with 10 positions matching TRBD2. This CDR3 is built from 19 residues. The germline gives CDR1 SGDLS, CDR2 YYNGEE. V was clipped by 4 bases and J by 0 bases; unmatched bases: 12. The CDR3 DNA follows: TGTGCCAGCAGCCTCGGAACTAGCGGGGCCCTCGCGAACACCGGGGAGCTGTTTTTT. Encoded protein: CASSLGTSGALANTGELFF.

V is TRBV29-1 and J is TRBJ2-1, with 12 nucleotides matching TRBD1. Germline trimming cut 3 bases from V and 7 bases from J; bases unmatched to any gene: 7. Germline loops: CDR1 SQVTM, CDR2 ANQGSEA. CDR3 length: 15 amino acids. CDR3 region: CSVEGGTGGWNEQFF. The DNA for the CDR3 is TGCAGCGTTGAGGGTGGGACAGGGGGCTGGAATGAGCAGTTCTTC.

The CDR3 spells CASSVRALAGEYNEQFF. For the CDR3, the DNA is TGTGCCAGCAGCGTAAGGGCTCTAGCGGGCGAATACAATGAGCAGTTCTTC. This chain connects TRBV9 to TRBJ2-1, with 8 bases matching TRBD2. CDR1 and CDR2 (germline): SGDLS, YYNGEE. CDR3 length: 17 residues. Trimming cost V 1 base and J 4 bases; bases outside gene matches: 10.

This sequence joins TRBV5-1 and TRBJ1-5, with D possibly TRBD1 on 5 matching bases. Trimming stripped 0 bases from V and 2 bases from J, with 9 bases between. The CDR3 runs to 15 residues. The germline V gene has CDR1 SGHRS and CDR2 YFSETQ. The CDR3 spells CASSLGGEGNQPQHF. The CDR3 coding sequence is TGCGCCAGCAGCTTGGGGGGGGAAGGCAATCAGCCCCAGCATTTT.